Here is one T cell receptor (beta chain) with its context. The antigen is unknown. The sample is drawn from a study of siplizumab effects on memory and regulatory T cells. The study, taken as a whole, reports: It seemed that naive T cells were more diverse than memory cells and were major contributors to the alloresponse. Most proliferating CD4+ or CD8+ clones, roughly 75-97%, had no naive or memory assignment. Significant reduction of alloreactive sequences traceable to unstimulated CD4+ memory cells was observed with siplizumab. Proliferating Tregs' suppressive function in siplizumab cultures went unconfirmed.

The method was immunoSEQ multiplex PCR; TCRdb's version includes in-frame clones alone and lacks a portion of them. The table has 65,000 to 85,000 clones, roughly 93% seen once. The germline gives CDR1 SGHDT, CDR2 YYEEEE. Trimming removed 0 bases at V and 2 bases at J, with 19 bases between. CDR3 length: 18 amino acids. Sequencing input: CD8+ T cells sorted from blood. The chain has TRBV5-6 and TRBJ2-3; D remains unclear. This TCR was recovered from a human donor in good health. CDR3 in DNA: TGTGCCAGCAGCTTGGGAACATACTCCGGGTGGGACACAGATACGCAGTATTTT. This translates into CASSLGTYSGWDTDTQYF. Supplemented by reference TRBV5-6 and TRBJ2-3, the full variable domain reads DAGVTQSPTHLIKTRGQQVTLRCSPKSGHDTVSWYQQALGQGPQFIFQYYEEEERQRGNFPDRFSGHQFPNYSSELNVNALLLGDSALYLCASSLGTYSGWDTDTQYFGPGTRLTVL.